Below are 26 T cell receptor beta chains sequenced from a single sample in a study of T-cell memory formation after mild COVID-19. MiXCR was run by TCRdb on the 5' RACE reads, yielding one entry per CDR3 protein. Of about 560,000 distinct CDR3 sequences in the sample, 15% to 20% were seen once. Sequences were obtained from PBMCs or a T cell subset sorted from them (not recorded which). All receptors come from an adult woman who had mild COVID-19 (a few samples of this study predate the infection). Cell type and time point are not known.

For the CDR3, the DNA is TGCAGTGCTAGAGATAGGAAATGGCTAGGCTATGGCTACACCTTC. Translating it yields CSARDRKWLGYGYTF. The genes are TRBV20-1 and TRBJ1-2, with no clear D. The CDR3 contains 15 residues. Trimming shortened V by 0 bases and J by 4 bases, and 15 bases separated the two germline ends. The germline V gene encodes CDR1 DFQATT and CDR2 SNEGSKA (reference sequence).

This clonotype was seen a few times. CDR3 coding DNA: TGCAGTGCTAGAGGAGCGGACTACACAGATACGCAGTATTTT. This translates into CSARGADYTDTQYF. This chain connects TRBV20-1 to TRBJ2-3; D may be TRBD2 (6 bases). The germline V gene has CDR1 DFQATT and CDR2 SNEGSKA (reference sequence). The CDR3 is made up of 14 amino acids. The ends were cut back, 1 base at V and 2 bases at J, with 10 bases in the middle.

This clonotype was seen a handful of times. CDR3 nucleotide sequence: TGCGCCAGCAGCCTCAGAGGTTGGTGGGGGGAGTACAATGAGCAGTTCTTC. Translated: CASSLRGWWGEYNEQFF. V is TRBV4-1 and J is TRBJ2-1, with D perhaps TRBD2 (6 bases). The CDR3 has 17 amino acids. CDR1 is MGHRA and CDR2 is YSYEKL in the germline V gene. The V end lost 4 bases, the J end lost 4 bases, and 20 bases lay between the germline ends.

This clonotype came up a few times. The chain uses TRBV7-2 and TRBJ1-6, with TRBD1 as a possible D gene (5 bases). This CDR3 has 15 amino acids. Trimming removed 5 bases at V and 2 bases at J, with 10 bases between. Germline V gene lookup returns CDR1 SGHTA and CDR2 FQGNSA. CDR3 sequence reads: CASSPGGTYNSPLHF. The CDR3 nucleotides are TGTGCCAGCAGCCCCGGGGGTACCTATAATTCACCCCTCCACTTT.

This rearrangement joins TRBV5-1 to TRBJ2-3; no clear D gene. The CDR3 spans 13 residues. V was clipped by 0 bases and J by 6 bases, with 8 bases between them. CDR1 is SGHRS, CDR2 YFSETQ, per germline. The CDR3 here is CASSLDVVDTQYF. The DNA of the CDR3 is TGCGCCAGCAGCTTGGATGTTGTGGATACGCAGTATTTT.

This clonotype was picked up a small number of times. The V call is TRBV12-3 or TRBV12-4, the J call TRBJ1-1, with D tentatively TRBD1 (5 bases). CDR3 length: 16 amino acids. Deletions cut 6 bases from V and 5 bases from J, with 22 bases between. In nucleotides, the CDR3 is TGTGCCAGCAGACCGGGACGATCGTGGGCTTGGACTGAAGCTTTCTTT. It encodes CASRPGRSWAWTEAFF.

This clonotype was observed a handful of times. This rearrangement joins TRBV29-1 to TRBJ1-2; TRBD1 agrees at 7 bases. The CDR3 sequence is 12 residues long. V lost 4 bases, J lost 2 bases, and 1 base stayed unmatched. Germline V gene lookup returns CDR1 SQVTM and CDR2 ANQGSEA. CDR3 sequence (DNA): TGCAGCGTTGCGACAGGGAACTATGGCTACACCTTC. This gives the protein CSVATGNYGYTF.

This clonotype has just a few counts. The rearrangement joins TRBV7-9 to TRBJ1-1; a possible D gene is TRBD1 (6 bases). There are 16 residues in the CDR3. Trimming cost V 2 bases and J 2 bases, with 15 bases left between them. Germline CDR1 and CDR2: SEHNR and FQNEAQ (reference sequence). In DNA, the CDR3 is TGTGCCAGCAGCTTATTCTCCAGGGGCACTAACACTGAAGCTTTCTTT. This encodes CASSLFSRGTNTEAFF.

This chain uses TRBV20-1 with TRBJ1-2, with D hard to call. V was cut by 0 bases and J by 6 bases, with 11 bases left in between. Looked up from germline, CDR1 is DFQATT and CDR2 is SNEGSKA (reference sequence). This CDR3 contains 13 residues. In DNA form, the CDR3 reads TGCAGTGCTAGAGATGACCCCTCTCATGGCTACACCTTC. Translated: CSARDDPSHGYTF.

In its sample, this clonotype was seen a few times. V is TRBV10-3 and J is TRBJ2-1; a weak D match, TRBD2 (5 bases). The CDR3 covers 16 residues. Germline V gives CDR1 ENHRY, CDR2 SYGVKD. Trimming shortened V by 2 bases and J by 0 bases, and 11 bases separated the two germline ends. As DNA, the CDR3 is TGTGCCATCAGTGAGGGAGGAAAGAGCTCCTACAATGAGCAGTTCTTC. Translated: CAISEGGKSSYNEQFF.

This clonotype was recorded many times. This chain uses TRBV24-1 with TRBJ2-7; 12 nucleotides line up with TRBD2. The germline V gene encodes CDR1 KGHDR and CDR2 SFDVKD. The CDR3 runs 16 residues. J gave up 5 bases and V 2 bases, and 6 bases lay outside the gene matches. The CDR3 coding sequence is TGTGCCACCAGTGATTCGGGACTAGCGGGTGGAAACGAGCAGTACTTC. Translating gives CATSDSGLAGGNEQYF.

The chain couples TRBV12-3 or TRBV12-4 to TRBJ1-6; the match to TRBD1 covers 8 bases. Trimming removed 5 bases from V and 6 bases from J; junction bases left unmatched: 6. This CDR3 is built from 15 residues. The CDR3: CASSMTGEGNSPLHF. In DNA form, the CDR3 reads TGTGCCAGCAGTATGACAGGGGAAGGTAATTCACCCCTCCACTTT.

This clonotype was recorded a few times. The V call is TRBV30, the J call TRBJ1-2; TRBD1 might be the D (5 bases). V was pared by 3 bases and J by 7 bases, with 18 bases between. The CDR3 spans 14 residues. Looked up from germline, CDR1 is GTSNPN and CDR2 is SVGIG (reference sequence). CDR3 amino acids: CAWSEGHGFFGYTF. The CDR3 DNA sequence: TGTGCCTGGAGCGAGGGGCACGGGTTCTTTGGCTACACCTTC.

This clonotype was recorded a few times. V gene TRBV4-1 combines with J gene TRBJ2-7, with D possibly being TRBD1 (5 bases). The CDR3 is made up of 15 amino acids. Trimming pared 3 bases from V and 2 bases from J, leaving 14 bases between. Germline V gene lookup returns CDR1 MGHRA and CDR2 YSYEKL. This CDR3 reads CASSHSRTRTYEQYF. The CDR3 DNA follows: TGCGCCAGCAGCCATAGTAGGACAAGAACCTACGAGCAGTACTTC.

This clonotype was found many times. The chain joins TRBV20-1 to TRBJ1-1; 9 bases agree with TRBD1. The CDR3 length is 14 residues. The germline CDR1 and CDR2 sequences are DFQATT and SNEGSKA (reference sequence). The V gene end was trimmed by 0 bases and the J gene end by 5 bases; junction bases not matched to a gene: 4. This chain's CDR3 is CSARDRGQGTEAFF. The CDR3 bases are TGCAGTGCTAGAGATCGGGGACAGGGAACTGAAGCTTTCTTT.

A few counts support this clonotype. This rearrangement joins TRBV14 to TRBJ1-1; the D gene is possibly TRBD1 (5 bases). With 4 bases removed from V and 6 bases from J, the gap between germline ends came to 18 bases. The CDR3 extends over 15 amino acids. The germline CDR1 and CDR2 sequences are SGHDN and FVKESK. As DNA, the CDR3 is TGTGCCAGCAGCCCGCGATCAGGGATTCTCGCTGAAGCTTTCTTT. It specifies CASSPRSGILAEAFF. Combining the CDR3 with reference TRBV14 and TRBJ1-1 gives the whole variable domain EAGVTQFPSHSVIEKGQTVTLRCDPISGHDNLYWYRRVMGKEIKFLLHFVKESKQDESGMPNNRFLAERTGGTYSTLKVQPAELEDSGVYFCASSPRSGILAEAFFGQGTRLTVV.

This clonotype was detected a few times. This chain connects TRBV13 to TRBJ1-2; tentatively, D is TRBD1 (6 bases). Deletions cut 2 bases from V and 3 bases from J, with 10 bases between. CDR1 and CDR2 from the germline V gene are PRHDT and FYEKMQ (reference sequence). There are 14 residues in the CDR3. CDR3 sequence: CASSLQGSDYGYTF. DNA of the CDR3: TGTGCCAGCAGCTTACAGGGGAGTGACTATGGCTACACCTTC.

The chain uses TRBV15 and TRBJ2-5, with a tentative D call TRBD1 (5 bases). Germline CDR1 is LNHNV and CDR2 is YYDKDF (reference sequence). The CDR3 runs 10 residues. The V end lost 8 bases, the J end lost 9 bases, and 10 bases lay between the germline ends. The CDR3 is CATGQGPQYF. In nucleotides, the CDR3 is TGTGCCACCGGACAAGGTCCCCAGTACTTC.

This clonotype was counted a few times. The V gene is TRBV2, the J gene TRBJ1-2, with no clear D. The CDR3 contains 15 residues. Germline values: CDR1 SNHLY, CDR2 FYNNEI. Between the trimmed V and J ends, which lost 4 bases and 4 bases, there was a span of 16 bases. The CDR3 region is CASSVMAGLRYGYTF. For the CDR3, the DNA is TGTGCCAGCAGTGTAATGGCAGGCTTGCGCTATGGCTACACCTTC.

This chain uses TRBV27 with TRBJ2-1; the D call may be TRBD1 or TRBD2 (5 bases each). The CDR3 has 15 amino acids. V lost 4 bases and J lost 3, with 13 bases in between. Germline assignment: CDR1 MNHEY and CDR2 SMNVEV (reference sequence). Here the CDR3 DNA reads TGTGCCAGCAGTTCTGGGACGGAATTCTACAATGAGCAGTTCTTC. Its protein is CASSSGTEFYNEQFF.

The chain links TRBV7-8 to TRBJ1-4; D unclear. V gave up 7 bases and J gave up 0 bases, with 9 bases separating them. Germline lookup yields CDR1 SGHVS and CDR2 FQNEAQ. The CDR3 contains 14 residues. In nucleotides, the CDR3 is TGTGCCAGCAAAGCACAGACAACTAATGAAAAACTGTTTTTT. It translates to CASKAQTTNEKLFF.

This clonotype was counted only a few times. V gene TRBV12-3 or TRBV12-4 combines with J gene TRBJ1-3; tentatively, D is TRBD1 (5 bases). V lost 4 bases and J 4 bases, leaving 8 bases between the germline ends. This CDR3 has 13 amino acids. In DNA, the CDR3 is TGTGCCAGCAGTTCCCCAGGGGGAAACACCATATATTTT. This encodes CASSSPGGNTIYF.

As concerns this clonotype: At one end the junction does not follow the germline gene, possibly because of a read error. This rearrangement joins TRBV14 to TRBJ1-5; 7 bases fit TRBD1. CDR3 length: 12 residues. From germline, CDR1 is SGHDN and CDR2 FVKESK. The CDR3 sequence: CASSQDRDRFYF. CDR3 sequence (DNA): TGTGCCAGCAGCCAAGACCGGGACAGATTCTATTTT.

This sequence joins TRBV2 and TRBJ2-5; 8 nucleotides align to TRBD1. The CDR3 is 15 residues long. Germline trimming cut 6 bases from V and 0 bases from J; bases unmatched to any gene: 6. The germline gives CDR1 SNHLY, CDR2 FYNNEI. The CDR3 nucleotides read TGTGCCAGCAGCCGGAACAGGGGGAACCAAGAGACCCAGTACTTC. Translated, it gives CASSRNRGNQETQYF.

This clonotype was seen repeatedly, ten times or more. The J gene is TRBJ2-5, the V gene TRBV5-1, with D possibly being TRBD2 (5 bases). This CDR3 spans 13 amino acids. Germline CDR1 is SGHRS and CDR2 is YFSETQ. Trimming took 1 base from V and 5 from J, leaving 9 bases between them. CDR3: CASSLPGEETQYF. The CDR3 DNA reads as TGCGCCAGCAGCTTGCCCGGGGAGGAGACCCAGTACTTC.

This rearrangement joins TRBV6-1 to TRBJ2-7, with D possibly TRBD1 on 6 matching bases. Germline CDR1 reads MNHNS; CDR2 reads SASEGT. The germline V and J ends were trimmed by 6 bases and 4 bases, with 10 bases remaining between them. The CDR3 has 12 residues. CDR3 nucleotides: TGTGCCAGCAGGGGACACGCTTACGAGCAGTACTTC. It yields the protein CASRGHAYEQYF.